This T cell receptor (beta chain) originates from a study of shared clonotypes between healthy human individuals. Worth noting for this clone: The antigen is not known.

The study's findings and limits: An expected dependence of interdonor clonotype sharing on sequencing depth was noted.

It was into CD45RA+ naive and CD45RA-negative memory subsets that the CD4+ cells were split. Repertoires were generated with immunoSEQ multiplex PCR, while TCRdb's copy carries only in-frame clones and drops some. This table has 330,000 or so clones, around 67% appearing once. The receptor was isolated from a man aged 25 to 45 in good health. The sequencing input was memory CD4+ T cells sorted from blood. Subset here: CD45RA-negative fraction.

The CDR3 bases are TGTGCCAGCGGTAGAGATCAGCCCCAGCATTTT. Translating it yields CASGRDQPQHF. The rearrangement uses TRBV7-9 and TRBJ1-5; D remains ambiguous. The CDR3 covers 11 residues. V lost 8 bases and J 5 bases, leaving 7 bases between the germline ends. Germline V lookup: CDR1 SEHNR, CDR2 FQNEAQ (reference sequence).